One sample yielded the 24 T cell receptor beta chains listed below, sequenced in a study of T-cell memory formation after mild COVID-19. TCRdb used MiXCR to reprocess the 5' RACE reads, holding one entry per CDR3 protein. The sample records about 210,000 distinct CDR3 sequences, 10% being singletons. Sample: PBMCs or a T cell subset sorted from them (not recorded which). Receptors were obtained from a man aged 18 to 29 who had mild COVID-19 (a few samples of this study predate the infection). Cell type and time point are not known.

This sequence joins TRBV18 and TRBJ2-5; no reliable D call. Germline CDR1 is KGHSH and CDR2 is LQKENI. Trimming shortened V by 2 bases and J by 1 base, and 8 bases separated the two germline ends. The CDR3 sequence is 14 residues long. CDR3 sequence reads: CASSPVYSQETQYF. DNA of the CDR3: TGTGCCAGCTCACCAGTTTATAGCCAAGAGACCCAGTACTTC.

This clonotype was recorded many times. CDR3 residues: CASSRLPVRGANIQYF. The CDR3 DNA sequence: TGTGCCAGCAGCCGACTGCCGGTCCGAGGGGCCAACATTCAGTACTTC. The chain is built from TRBV7-2 and TRBJ2-4, with D perhaps given as TRBD1 or TRBD2 (5 bases each). CDR3 size: 16 residues. In germline, CDR1 is SGHTA, CDR2 FQGNSA. The germline V and J ends were trimmed by 5 bases and 7 bases, with 21 bases remaining between them.

This clonotype was found a few times. The V gene is TRBV10-3, the J gene TRBJ2-3, with D possibly TRBD2 on 6 matching bases. The V and J ends lost 6 bases and 3 bases respectively, with 16 bases between them. The CDR3 has 15 residues. Germline lookup yields CDR1 ENHRY and CDR2 SYGVKD. CDR3 DNA sequence: TGTGCCATCAGGGACGGGACTGGTTCGACAGATACGCAGTATTTT. It specifies CAIRDGTGSTDTQYF.

This clonotype was seen a handful of times. The chain combines TRBV27 with TRBJ2-3; TRBD2 matches at 9 bases. Germline values: CDR1 MNHEY, CDR2 SMNVEV (reference sequence). V lost 6 bases to trimming and J lost 1 base; unmatched junction nucleotides: 5. The CDR3 is made up of 15 amino acids. Here the CDR3 reads CASRKAGGGTDTQYF. The DNA for the CDR3 is TGTGCCAGCAGAAAAGCGGGGGGAGGCACAGATACGCAGTATTTT.

This clonotype was recorded a few times. J is TRBJ1-4 and V is TRBV5-1; D unresolved. This CDR3 spans 13 amino acids. Trimming took 6 bases from V and 8 from J, leaving 14 bases between them. The germline CDR1 and CDR2 sequences are SGHRS and YFSETQ. The CDR3 loop is CASNRGDWEKLFF. CDR3 DNA sequence: TGCGCCAGCAACCGCGGGGATTGGGAAAAACTGTTTTTT.

This clonotype occurred a few times. The CDR3 sequence: CASSQARLSTQYF. CDR3 nucleotides: TGTGCCAGCAGCCAAGCGCGGCTTAGTACGCAGTATTTT. The gene calls are TRBV3-1 and TRBJ2-3; no clear D gene. Per germline, CDR1 LGHDT and CDR2 YNNKEL (reference sequence). Trimming left V 1 base short and J 8 bases short, with 10 bases between. The CDR3 runs to 13 residues.

This clonotype came up a few times. This chain uses TRBV5-1 with TRBJ2-1; D call uncertain. The CDR3 totals 11 residues. Germline lookup yields CDR1 SGHRS and CDR2 YFSETQ. V lost 0 bases, J lost 13 bases, and 8 bases lay in between. This CDR3 reads CASSLATVQFF. The CDR3 coding sequence is TGCGCCAGCAGCTTGGCGACTGTTCAGTTCTTC.

This clonotype was picked up a small number of times. The chain couples TRBV6-1 to TRBJ2-7; tentatively, D is TRBD1 or TRBD2 (6 bases each). Germline V gene data show CDR1 as MNHNS and CDR2 as SASEGT. V was cut by 3 bases and J by 0 bases, with 15 bases left in between. The CDR3 is made up of 16 amino acids. As DNA, the CDR3 is TGTGCCAGCAGTGACGAGGGGGGCGGAAGCTCCTACGAGCAGTACTTC. Residues: CASSDEGGGSSYEQYF.

This clonotype was seen only a few times. This sequence joins TRBV20-1 and TRBJ2-4; no reliable D call. The CDR3 extends over 14 amino acids. V lost 6 bases and J lost 6, with 18 bases in between. The germline gives CDR1 DFQATT, CDR2 SNEGSKA (reference sequence). CDR3 sequence: CSAHRTEKRNIQYF. The CDR3 bases are TGCAGTGCCCATAGGACGGAGAAGAGAAACATTCAGTACTTC.

This clonotype was recorded a few times. J is TRBJ2-3 and V is TRBV10-3; D may be TRBD1 or TRBD2 (5 bases each). Germline V gene data show CDR1 as ENHRY and CDR2 as SYGVKD. Trimming took 0 bases from V and 2 from J, leaving 9 bases between them. The CDR3 sequence is 15 residues long. The CDR3 region has the DNA TGTGCCATCAGTGAGTCTCGGGGACCCACAGATACGCAGTATTTT. It encodes CAISESRGPTDTQYF.

The chain links TRBV14 to TRBJ2-2, with TRBD1 matching 9 bases. The germline V gene has CDR1 SGHDN and CDR2 FVKESK. The CDR3 is 17 amino acids. Trimming at V came to 0 bases and at J to 7 bases, leaving 9 bases not matched to a gene. The CDR3 DNA follows: TGTGCCAGCAGCCAAGATTTTGGGACAGGGCGAGGCGGGGAGCTGTTTTTT. Protein: CASSQDFGTGRGGELFF. The variable domain in full, completed from reference TRBV14 and TRBJ2-2, reads EAGVTQFPSHSVIEKGQTVTLRCDPISGHDNLYWYRRVMGKEIKFLLHFVKESKQDESGMPNNRFLAERTGGTYSTLKVQPAELEDSGVYFCASSQDFGTGRGGELFFGEGSRLTVL.

The chain recombines TRBV12-3 or TRBV12-4 with TRBJ1-3; tentatively, D is TRBD1 (5 bases). The CDR3 spans 15 residues. Trimming pared 3 bases from V and 2 bases from J, leaving 11 bases between. CDR3 nucleotide sequence: TGTGCCAGCAGTTTCTGGCGGGGGACTGGAAACACCATATATTTT. Its protein product is CASSFWRGTGNTIYF.

This clonotype was observed at least ten times. The chain uses TRBV7-2 and TRBJ1-1; 7 positions match TRBD1. CDR3 length equals 18 residues. The germline CDR1 and CDR2 sequences are SGHTA and FQGNSA. The V and J ends lost 5 bases and 5 bases, in that order; junction bases with no gene match: 20. CDR3 in amino acids: CASSTPGEQGLRGTEAFF. The CDR3 nucleotides read TGTGCCAGCAGCACCCCAGGGGAACAGGGGTTACGAGGTACTGAAGCTTTCTTT.

This clonotype was observed a few times. The chain carries TRBV4-3 and TRBJ2-3; D gene unclear. The germline V gene encodes CDR1 LGHNA and CDR2 YSLEER. The length of the CDR3 is 13 residues. The V gene lost 4 bases and the J gene lost 6 bases, with 11 bases spanning the gap. CDR3 in amino acids: CASSPRPRDTQYF. CDR3 nucleotide sequence: TGCGCCAGCAGCCCCAGGCCAAGGGATACGCAGTATTTT.

The J gene is TRBJ1-5, the V gene TRBV29-1; unclear D gene. The CDR3 runs 14 residues. Per the germline V gene, CDR1 is SQVTM and CDR2 is ANQGSEA. Trimming removed 6 bases at V and 4 bases at J, with 16 bases between. The CDR3 sequence is CSVAVDGKNQPQHF. The CDR3 DNA follows: TGCAGCGTAGCCGTGGACGGGAAAAATCAGCCCCAGCATTTT.

This clonotype showed up many times. V is TRBV5-1 and J is TRBJ2-2; TRBD2 is a possible D gene (5 bases). This CDR3 is 15 amino acids long. Trimming stripped 3 bases from V and 2 bases from J, with 11 bases between. The V gene's germline CDR1 is SGHRS and CDR2 YFSETQ. CDR3 in amino acids: CASSWAGGNTGELFF. The DNA for the CDR3 is TGCGCCAGCAGCTGGGCGGGCGGTAACACCGGGGAGCTGTTTTTT.

The rearrangement uses TRBV7-3 and TRBJ2-1; D gene ambiguous. This CDR3 contains 16 residues. Germline V gene sequence: CDR1 SGHTA, CDR2 FQGTGA. With 0 bases removed from V and 10 bases from J, the gap between germline ends came to 19 bases. The CDR3, as DNA: TGTGCCAGCAGCTTAACGGCGGTATCCGACCCCTGGGAGCAGTTCTTC. Its protein is CASSLTAVSDPWEQFF.

The gene calls are TRBV5-1 and TRBJ2-5; 8 bases are a match to TRBD1. The CDR3 has 16 amino acids. Germline-derived CDR1 and CDR2 are SGHRS and YFSETQ. The ends lost 4 bases at V and 3 bases at J; junction bases unmatched: 11. The CDR3 reads CASSPGWGQDEETQYF. The CDR3 coding sequence is TGCGCCAGCAGCCCCGGGTGGGGACAGGACGAAGAGACCCAGTACTTC.

The chain links TRBV7-9 to TRBJ2-1; D unclear. Germline values: CDR1 SEHNR, CDR2 FQNEAQ (reference sequence). The V and J ends lost 3 bases and 5 bases respectively, with 8 bases between them. The CDR3 sequence is 13 residues long. Here the CDR3 DNA reads TGTGCCAGCAGCTTCGGACCCGACAATGAGCAGTTCTTC. It encodes CASSFGPDNEQFF.

The chain links TRBV11-3 to TRBJ1-1; the D is unclear. The germline V gene has CDR1 SGHNT and CDR2 YENEEA. This CDR3 is built from 13 residues. The V and J ends lost 5 bases and 5 bases respectively, with 12 bases between them. The CDR3 region is CASSPNVGTEAFF. CDR3 nucleotide sequence: TGTGCCAGCAGCCCCAACGTGGGGACTGAAGCTTTCTTT.

This clonotype showed up many times. The rearrangement joins TRBV20-1 to TRBJ1-6; D may be TRBD1 (5 bases). The CDR3 totals 12 residues. CDR1 is DFQATT and CDR2 is SNEGSKA in the germline V gene (reference sequence). V lost 8 bases, J lost 7 bases, and 12 bases lay in between. In DNA form, the CDR3 reads TGCAGTAGTCAGGGAGGGAATTCACCCCTCCACTTT. Amino acids: CSSQGGNSPLHF.

This clonotype has a handful of counts. The chain is built from TRBV4-2 and TRBJ1-6; a possible D gene is TRBD1 (6 bases). Trimming shortened V by 2 bases and J by 10 bases, and 21 bases separated the two germline ends. Germline assignment: CDR1 LGHNA and CDR2 YNFKEQ. The CDR3 covers 17 residues. The CDR3 loop reads CASSQSRGEAIRSPLHF. CDR3 in DNA: TGTGCCAGCAGCCAAAGCAGGGGAGAGGCCATACGATCACCCCTCCACTTT.

The genes are TRBV7-9 and TRBJ1-4; D is unresolved. Trimming stripped 3 bases from V and 0 bases from J, with 5 bases between. This CDR3 region has 14 residues. Looked up from germline, CDR1 is SEHNR and CDR2 is FQNEAQ (reference sequence). In DNA, the CDR3 is TGTGCCAGCAGCTTCCGTGCAACTAATGAAAAACTGTTTTTT. This translates into CASSFRATNEKLFF.

The V and J genes are TRBV12-3 or TRBV12-4 and TRBJ2-3; TRBD2 agrees at 9 bases. Trimming at V came to 10 bases and at J to 2 bases, leaving 10 bases not matched to a gene. The CDR3 runs to 15 residues. In DNA form, the CDR3 reads TGTGCCACCGGGGAGCGGGGGGCCGACACAGATACGCAGTATTTT. The encoded protein is CATGERGADTDTQYF.